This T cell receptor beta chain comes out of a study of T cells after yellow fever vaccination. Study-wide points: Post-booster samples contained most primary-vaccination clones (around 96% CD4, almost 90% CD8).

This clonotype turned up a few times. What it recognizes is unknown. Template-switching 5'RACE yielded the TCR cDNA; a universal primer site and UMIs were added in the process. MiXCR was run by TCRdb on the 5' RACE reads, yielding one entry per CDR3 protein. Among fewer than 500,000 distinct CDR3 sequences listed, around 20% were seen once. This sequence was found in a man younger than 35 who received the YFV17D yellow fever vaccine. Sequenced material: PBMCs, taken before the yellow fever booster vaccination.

The CDR3 coding sequence is TGTGCCATCAGTGAGTCTCGGGGAAGCTCCTACAATGAGCAGTTCTTC. Translation gives CAISESRGSSYNEQFF. The rearrangement links TRBV10-3 to TRBJ2-1; D possibly corresponds to TRBD2 (5 bases). This CDR3 contains 16 residues. The ends were cut back, 0 bases at V and 0 bases at J, with 9 bases in the middle. CDR1 is ENHRY, CDR2 SYGVKD, per germline.